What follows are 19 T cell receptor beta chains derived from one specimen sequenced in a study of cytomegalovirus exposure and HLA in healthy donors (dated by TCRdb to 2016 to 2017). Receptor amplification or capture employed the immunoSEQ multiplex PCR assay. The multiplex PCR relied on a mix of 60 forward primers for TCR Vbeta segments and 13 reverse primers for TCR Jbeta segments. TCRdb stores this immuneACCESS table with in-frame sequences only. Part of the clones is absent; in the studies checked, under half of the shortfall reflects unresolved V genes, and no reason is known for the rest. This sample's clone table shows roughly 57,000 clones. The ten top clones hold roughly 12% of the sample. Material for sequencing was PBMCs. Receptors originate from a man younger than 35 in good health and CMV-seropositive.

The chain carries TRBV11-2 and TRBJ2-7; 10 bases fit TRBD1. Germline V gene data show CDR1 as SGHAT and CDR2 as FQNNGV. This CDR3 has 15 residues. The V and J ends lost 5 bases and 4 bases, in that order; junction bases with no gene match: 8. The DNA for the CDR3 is TGTGCCAGCAGCCAATTAGGGACAGGGGATTACGAGCAGTACTTC. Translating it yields CASSQLGTGDYEQYF.

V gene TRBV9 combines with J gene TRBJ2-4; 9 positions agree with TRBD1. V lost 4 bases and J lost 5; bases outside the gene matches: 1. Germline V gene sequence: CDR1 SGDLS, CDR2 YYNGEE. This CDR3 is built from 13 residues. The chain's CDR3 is CASSTGGENIQYF. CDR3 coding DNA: TGTGCCAGCAGCACAGGGGGCGAAAACATTCAGTACTTC. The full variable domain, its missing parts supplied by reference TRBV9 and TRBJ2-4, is DSGVTQTPKHLITATGQRVTLRCSPRSGDLSVYWYQQSLDQGLQFLIQYYNGEERAKGNILERFSAQQFPDLHSELNLSSLELGDSALYFCASSTGGENIQYFGAGTRLSVL.

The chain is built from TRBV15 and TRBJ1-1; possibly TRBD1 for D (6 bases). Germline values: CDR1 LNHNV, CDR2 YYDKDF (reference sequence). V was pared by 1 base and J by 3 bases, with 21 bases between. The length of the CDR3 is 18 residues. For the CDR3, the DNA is TGTGCCACCAGCAGAGGCACAGGGATAGGGTGGTCGGACACTGAAGCTTTCTTT. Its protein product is CATSRGTGIGWSDTEAFF. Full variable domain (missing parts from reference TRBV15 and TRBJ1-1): DAMVIQNPRYQVTQFGKPVTLSCSQTLNHNVMYWYQQKSSQAPKLLFHYYDKDFNNEADTPDNFQSRRPNTSFCFLDIRSPGLGDTAMYLCATSRGTGIGWSDTEAFFGQGTRLTVV.

The CDR3 loop is CASSIASGHYEQYF. The CDR3, as DNA: TGTGCCAGTAGTATAGCTAGCGGGCACTACGAGCAGTACTTC. The V and J genes are TRBV19 and TRBJ2-7; 8 bases are a match to TRBD2. Germline V gene data show CDR1 as LNHDA and CDR2 as SQIVND (reference sequence). The ends lost 1 base at V and 3 bases at J; junction bases unmatched: 2. This CDR3 has 14 amino acids.

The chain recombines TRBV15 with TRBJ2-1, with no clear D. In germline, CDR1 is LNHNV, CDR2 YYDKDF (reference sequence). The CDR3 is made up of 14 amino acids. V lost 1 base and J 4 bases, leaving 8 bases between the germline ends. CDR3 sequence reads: CATSRGVYYNEQFF. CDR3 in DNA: TGTGCCACCAGCAGAGGAGTCTATTACAATGAGCAGTTCTTC.

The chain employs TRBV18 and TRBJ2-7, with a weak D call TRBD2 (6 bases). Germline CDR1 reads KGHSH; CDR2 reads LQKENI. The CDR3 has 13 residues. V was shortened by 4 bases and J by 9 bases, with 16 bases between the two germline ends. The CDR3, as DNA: TGTGCCAGCTCACACCGGGACTCCTTCGGGCAGTACTTC. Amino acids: CASSHRDSFGQYF.

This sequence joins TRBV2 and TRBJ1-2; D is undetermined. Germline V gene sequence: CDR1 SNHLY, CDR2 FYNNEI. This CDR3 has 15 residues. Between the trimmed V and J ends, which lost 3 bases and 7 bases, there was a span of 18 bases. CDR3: CASSEADWRDGGYTF. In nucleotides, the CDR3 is TGTGCCAGCAGTGAGGCCGATTGGAGGGATGGTGGCTACACCTTC.

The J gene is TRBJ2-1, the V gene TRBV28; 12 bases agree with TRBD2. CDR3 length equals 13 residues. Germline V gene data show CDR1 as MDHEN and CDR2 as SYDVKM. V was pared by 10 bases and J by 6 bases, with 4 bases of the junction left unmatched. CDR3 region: CATGLAGLNEQFF. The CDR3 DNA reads TGTGCCACCGGACTAGCGGGACTCAATGAGCAGTTCTTC.

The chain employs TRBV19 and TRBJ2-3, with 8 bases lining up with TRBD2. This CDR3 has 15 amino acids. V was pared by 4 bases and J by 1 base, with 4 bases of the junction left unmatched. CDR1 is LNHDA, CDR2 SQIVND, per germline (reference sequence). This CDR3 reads CASSNPGGGTDTQYF. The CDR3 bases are TGTGCCAGTAGTAACCCGGGGGGGGGCACAGATACGCAGTATTTT.

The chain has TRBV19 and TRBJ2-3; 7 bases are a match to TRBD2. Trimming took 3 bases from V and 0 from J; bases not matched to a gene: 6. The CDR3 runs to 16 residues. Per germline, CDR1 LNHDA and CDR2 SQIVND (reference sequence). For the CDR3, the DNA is TGTGCCAGTAGTATTACTGGGCGGGGGAGCACAGATACGCAGTATTTT. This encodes CASSITGRGSTDTQYF.

CDR3 DNA sequence: TGTGCCAGCTCACCCCAGACAGGGCATAATGAAAAACTGTTTTTT. Its protein product is CASSPQTGHNEKLFF. V gene TRBV18 combines with J gene TRBJ1-4; 7 nucleotides align to TRBD1. This CDR3 has 15 residues. Germline CDR1 and CDR2: KGHSH and LQKENI. The junction had 5 bases not matched to a gene; V was cut back by 3 bases and J by 4 bases.

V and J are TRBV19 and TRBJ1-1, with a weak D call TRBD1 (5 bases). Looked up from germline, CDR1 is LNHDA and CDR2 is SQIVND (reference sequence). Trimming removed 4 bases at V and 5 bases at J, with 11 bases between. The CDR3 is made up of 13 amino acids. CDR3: CASSNRAGTEAFF. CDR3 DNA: TGTGCCAGTAGTAATCGGGCAGGGACTGAAGCTTTCTTT.

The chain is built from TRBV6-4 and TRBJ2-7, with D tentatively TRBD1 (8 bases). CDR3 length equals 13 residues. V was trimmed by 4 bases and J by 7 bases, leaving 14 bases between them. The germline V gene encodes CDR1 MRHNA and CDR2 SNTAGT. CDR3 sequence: CASSATGEGEQYF. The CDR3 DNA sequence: TGTGCCAGCAGTGCGACAGGGGAGGGAGAGCAGTACTTC.

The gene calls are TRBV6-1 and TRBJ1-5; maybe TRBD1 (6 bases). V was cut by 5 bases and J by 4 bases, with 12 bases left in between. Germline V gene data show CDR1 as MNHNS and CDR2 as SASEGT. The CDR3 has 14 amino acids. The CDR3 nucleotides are TGTGCCAGCAGTAGTGAACAGGGAAATCAGCCCCAGCATTTT. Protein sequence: CASSSEQGNQPQHF.

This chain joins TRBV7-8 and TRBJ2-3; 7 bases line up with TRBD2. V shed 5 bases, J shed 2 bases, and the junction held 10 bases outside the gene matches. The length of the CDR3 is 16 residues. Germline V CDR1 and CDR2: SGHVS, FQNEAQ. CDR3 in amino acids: CASSPLGGRNTDTQYF. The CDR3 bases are TGTGCCAGCAGCCCGCTAGGCGGGAGAAACACAGATACGCAGTATTTT.

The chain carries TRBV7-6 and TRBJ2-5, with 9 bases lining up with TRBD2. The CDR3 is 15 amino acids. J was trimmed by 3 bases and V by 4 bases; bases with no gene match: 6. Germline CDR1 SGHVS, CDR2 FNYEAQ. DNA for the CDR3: TGTGCCAGCAGCTACGACCGACTAGCGGAAGAGACCCAGTACTTC. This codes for CASSYDRLAEETQYF.

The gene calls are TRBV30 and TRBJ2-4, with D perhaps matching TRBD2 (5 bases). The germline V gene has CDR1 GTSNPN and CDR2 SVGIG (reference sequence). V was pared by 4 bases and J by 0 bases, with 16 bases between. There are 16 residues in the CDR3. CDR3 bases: TGTGCCTGGACTGGGTCAGGACTTATAGCCAAAAACATTCAGTACTTC. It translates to CAWTGSGLIAKNIQYF.

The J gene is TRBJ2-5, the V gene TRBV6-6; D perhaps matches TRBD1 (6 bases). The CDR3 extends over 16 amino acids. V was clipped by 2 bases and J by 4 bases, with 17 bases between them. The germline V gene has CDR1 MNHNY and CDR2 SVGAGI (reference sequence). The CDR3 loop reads CASSYLGQGLRETQYF. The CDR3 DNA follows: TGTGCCAGCAGTTACCTCGGGCAGGGGTTACGAGAGACCCAGTACTTC.

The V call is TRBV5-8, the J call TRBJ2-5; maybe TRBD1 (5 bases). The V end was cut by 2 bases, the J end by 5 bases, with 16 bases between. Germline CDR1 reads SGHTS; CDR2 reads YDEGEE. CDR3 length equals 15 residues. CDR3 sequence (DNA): TGTGCCAGCAGCTTCGGGTCGTTAAAGGGGGAGACCCAGTACTTC. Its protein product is CASSFGSLKGETQYF.